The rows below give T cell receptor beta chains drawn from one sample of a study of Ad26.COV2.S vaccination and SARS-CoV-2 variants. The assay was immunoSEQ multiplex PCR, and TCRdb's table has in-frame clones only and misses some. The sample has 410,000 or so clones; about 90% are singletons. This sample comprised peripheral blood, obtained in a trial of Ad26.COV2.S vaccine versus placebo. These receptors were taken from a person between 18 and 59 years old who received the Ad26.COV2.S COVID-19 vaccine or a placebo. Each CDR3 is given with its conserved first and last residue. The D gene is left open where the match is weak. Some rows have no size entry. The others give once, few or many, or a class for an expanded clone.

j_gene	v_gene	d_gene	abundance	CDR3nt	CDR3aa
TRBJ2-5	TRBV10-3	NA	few	TGTGCCATCAGTGAGGGGGCGGGGCGATACCAAGAGACCCAGTACTTC	CAISEGAGRYQETQYF
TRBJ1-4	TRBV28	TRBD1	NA	TGTGCCAGCAGTTCCGCAGGGGGAACTAATGAAAAACTGTTTTTT	CASSSAGGTNEKLFF
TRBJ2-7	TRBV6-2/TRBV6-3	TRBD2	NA	TGTGCCAGCAGCCGTACGGGGGGTCAGGGTCCCTACGAGCAGTACTTC	CASSRTGGQGPYEQYF
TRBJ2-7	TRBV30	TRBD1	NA	TGTGCCGTGGGCAGGGGGCCCTACGAGCAGTACTTC	CAVGRGPYEQYF
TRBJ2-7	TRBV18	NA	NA	TGTGCCAGCTCACCATATAGCGGTACCGGCCCCTACGAGCAGTACTTC	CASSPYSGTGPYEQYF
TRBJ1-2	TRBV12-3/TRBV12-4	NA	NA	TGTGCCAGCAGTTTGGTAGCTAACTATGGCTACACCTTC	CASSLVANYGYTF
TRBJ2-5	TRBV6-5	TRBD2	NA	TGTGCCAGCAGTTACATGGCGGGAGGCGAGACCCAGTACTTC	CASSYMAGGETQYF
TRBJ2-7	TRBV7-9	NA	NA	TGTGCCAGCAGCGGGGAGCAGTCTTACTACGAGCAGTACTTC	CASSGEQSYYEQYF
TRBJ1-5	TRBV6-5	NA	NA	TGTGCCAGCAGAACGGGAACAAATAGCAATCAGCCCCAGCATTTT	CASRTGTNSNQPQHF
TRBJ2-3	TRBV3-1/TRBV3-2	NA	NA	TGTGCCAGCAGCCAAGAGAGGGGCCTCAGGGGCACAGATACGCAGTATTTT	CASSQERGLRGTDTQYF
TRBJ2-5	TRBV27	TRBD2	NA	TGTGCCAGCAGTACCCTACTCCGGACTAGTTCTAGAGAGACCCAGTACTTC	CASSTLLRTSSRETQYF
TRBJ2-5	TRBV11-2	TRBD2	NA	TGTGCCAGCAGCCCGGCTAGCGGGGGGGCACGAGAGACCCAGTACTTC	CASSPASGGARETQYF
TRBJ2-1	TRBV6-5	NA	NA	TGTGCCAGCAGTTGGGGCAGGGCATCCCCTGAGCAGTTCTTC	CASSWGRASPEQFF
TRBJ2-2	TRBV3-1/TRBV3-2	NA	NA	TGTGCCAGCAGTCGAGGGGTTTTCAACACCGGGGAGCTGTTTTTT	CASSRGVFNTGELFF
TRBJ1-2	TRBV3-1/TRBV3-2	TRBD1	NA	TGTGCCAGCAGCCAAGGAAGGACTACAGGGGGTGGCTATGGCTACACCTTC	CASSQGRTTGGGYGYTF
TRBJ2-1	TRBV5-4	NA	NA	TGTGCCAGCAGCAGAATTGCGGGGAGGAATGAGCAGTTCTTC	CASSRIAGRNEQFF
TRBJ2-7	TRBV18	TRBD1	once	TGTGCCAGCTCACCAACTAAGGGGGCTTCGTACGAGCAGTACTTC	CASSPTKGASYEQYF
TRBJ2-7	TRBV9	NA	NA	TGTGCCAGCAGCGAAGGGGAGCGCGGGTCCTACGAGCAGTACTTC	CASSEGERGSYEQYF
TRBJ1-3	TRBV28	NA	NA	TGTGCCAGCAGTTACGCGGGCCCGCTTGTAGACACCATATATTTT	CASSYAGPLVDTIYF
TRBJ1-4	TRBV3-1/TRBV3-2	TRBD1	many	TGTGCCAGCAGCCAAGCCATTCGGACAGGTCGGAATGAAAAACTGTTTTTT	CASSQAIRTGRNEKLFF
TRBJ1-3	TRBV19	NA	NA	TGTGCCAGTAGATACACTGATTTTGGAAACACCATATATTTT	CASRYTDFGNTIYF
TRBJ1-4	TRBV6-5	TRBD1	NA	TGTGCCAGCAGTTACTCGACAGGGTCCCTAGAAAAACTGTTTTTT	CASSYSTGSLEKLFF
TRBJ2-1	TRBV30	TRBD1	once	TGTGCCTGGAGCACCGGGACAGGGTTCAATGAGCAGTTCTTC	CAWSTGTGFNEQFF
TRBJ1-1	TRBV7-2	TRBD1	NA	TGTGCCAGCAGCTATGGACAGGGGGCAAGGAACACTGAAGCTTTCTTT	CASSYGQGARNTEAFF
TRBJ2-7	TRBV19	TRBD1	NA	TGTGCCAGTAGTCCCGGGACAGGGCTCATCGAGCAGTACTTC	CASSPGTGLIEQYF
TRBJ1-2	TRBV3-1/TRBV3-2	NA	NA	TGTGCCAGCAGCCAAGATGGTAAGGGAAATCGCTATGGCTACACCTTC	CASSQDGKGNRYGYTF
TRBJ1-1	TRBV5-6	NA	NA	TGTGCCAGCAGCGCAATGATGGGGGGCAGTAGAGGCACTGAAGCTTTCTTT	CASSAMMGGSRGTEAFF
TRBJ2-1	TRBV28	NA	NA	TGTGCCAGCGGCATAGCGGCGAGCTCCTACAATGAGCAGTTCTTC	CASGIAASSYNEQFF
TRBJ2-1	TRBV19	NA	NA	TGTGCCACCTCTGAGGCAGAAACCCACTACAATGAGCAGTTCTTC	CATSEAETHYNEQFF
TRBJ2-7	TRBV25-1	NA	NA	TGTGCCAGCATGGCAGGGCACGAGCAGTACTTC	CASMAGHEQYF
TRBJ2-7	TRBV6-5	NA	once	TGTGCCAGCATGGTGACGGGCGGCCAAATTATGTACTTC	CASMVTGGQIMYF
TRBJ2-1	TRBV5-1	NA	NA	TGCGCCAGCAGCCGCGTTCCGGGCGCGGGCGTAAATGAGCAGTTCTTC	CASSRVPGAGVNEQFF
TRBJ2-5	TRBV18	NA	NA	TGTGCCAGCTCAAACGGGCAAGAGACCCAGTACTTC	CASSNGQETQYF
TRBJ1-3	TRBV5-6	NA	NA	TGTGCCAGCAGCTTGGTTGGAAACACCATATATTTT	CASSLVGNTIYF
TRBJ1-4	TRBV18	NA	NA	TGTGCCAGCTCACCATCTTTATCCCAGGCAACTAATGAAAAACTGTTTTTT	CASSPSLSQATNEKLFF
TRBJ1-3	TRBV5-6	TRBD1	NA	TGTGCCAGCAAACTGGACAGGTTATCTGGAAACACCATATATTTT	CASKLDRLSGNTIYF
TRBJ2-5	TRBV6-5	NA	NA	TGTGCCAGCAGTTACATCTTCAGGGGCGGGGAGACCCAGTACTTC	CASSYIFRGGETQYF
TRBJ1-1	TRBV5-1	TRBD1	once	TGCGCCAGCAGCTTGGGAGGGACAGCTCTGAACACTGAAGCTTTCTTT	CASSLGGTALNTEAFF
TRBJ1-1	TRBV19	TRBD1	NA	TGTGCCAGTAGAATTAGACAGGGCAACACTGAAGCTTTCTTT	CASRIRQGNTEAFF
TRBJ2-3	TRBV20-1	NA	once	TGCAGTGCTAGTAGGGACACCTACACAGATACGCAGTATTTT	CSASRDTYTDTQYF
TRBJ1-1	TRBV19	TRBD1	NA	TGTGCCAGTAGCCTTCGAGACTCGTGGAGTGAGGGACAGTCTGGGGCAGCGGCTTTCTTT	CASSLRDSWSEGQSGAAAFF